This is a list of T cell receptor beta chains from one sample in a study of metastatic and nonmetastatic thyroid tumors. TCRdb re-processed the PCR reads through MiXCR. The sample contains fewer than 35,000 clones, 25% to 35% of which appear only once. Sequenced input: blood. All receptors come from a female donor with papillary thyroid cancer or a benign thyroid nodule (not recorded which). Some clones in this sample may be carry-over from other donors' samples. Each CDR3 is given with its conserved first and last residue. The D gene is left open where the match is weak. Where a row states a size, it is once, few, many or the class of an expanded clone; other rows omit it.

v_gene	j_gene	abundance	d_gene	CDR3nt	CDR3aa
TRBV4-1	TRBJ2-3	many	NA	TGCGCCAGCAGCCTTCTTGTGGGACGGAGCGACACAGATACGCAGTATTTT	CASSLLVGRSDTDTQYF
TRBV7-8	TRBJ1-1	medium-sized	NA	TGTGCCAGCAGCTCGAACACTGAAGCTTTCTTT	CASSSNTEAFF
TRBV20-1	TRBJ2-7	NA	TRBD2	TGCAGTGCTCTTAGCGGGAGCGCGCTGGGCGAGCAGTACTTC	CSALSGSALGEQYF
TRBV11-2	TRBJ2-1	NA	TRBD2	TGTGCCAGCAGCTTTTTTAGCGGGAGCTCCTACAATGAGCAGTTCTTC	CASSFFSGSSYNEQFF
TRBV18	TRBJ1-1	NA	TRBD1	TGTGCCAGCTCATTGACAACCGGGACAGAAACTGAAGCTTTCTTT	CASSLTTGTETEAFF
TRBV6-1	TRBJ2-6	few	NA	TGTGCCAGCAGCCCAAGCCCTGGGGCCAACGTCCTGACTTTC	CASSPSPGANVLTF
TRBV6-1	TRBJ1-2	medium-sized	NA	TGTGCCAGCTCTTTCAGTGGGGGTAACTATGGCTACACCTTC	CASSFSGGNYGYTF
TRBV6-5	TRBJ2-7	NA	NA	TGTGCCAGCAGTTACAACAGGGCTTCCCACGAGCAGTACTTC	CASSYNRASHEQYF
TRBV9	TRBJ2-5	many	TRBD2	TGTGCCAGCAGCGTAGATTTGCGGGAGGAGACCCAGTACTTC	CASSVDLREETQYF
TRBV2	TRBJ2-7	few	TRBD1	TGTGCCAGCAACGGACAGGGGAATATCTACGAGCAGTACTTC	CASNGQGNIYEQYF
TRBV4-1	TRBJ1-1	many	NA	TGCGCCAGCAGCCAAGTGTTTAATGATTACACTGAAGCTTTCTTT	CASSQVFNDYTEAFF
TRBV7-6	TRBJ1-3	many	NA	TGTGCCAGCAGCCAAGACAGAGGAGCTGGAAACACCATATATTTT	CASSQDRGAGNTIYF
TRBV11-3	TRBJ1-3	NA	NA	TGTGCCAGCAGCTTATCAGGTTGGCGCTCTGGAAACACCATATATTTT	CASSLSGWRSGNTIYF
TRBV6-9	TRBJ2-5	NA	TRBD1	TGTGCCAGCAGTTTGGACAGGGACAGGCGAGAGACCCAGTACTTC	CASSLDRDRRETQYF
TRBV18	TRBJ2-3	many	NA	TGTGCCAGCTCACCACCTCTAGCTGCAGATACGCAGTATTTT	CASSPPLAADTQYF
TRBV7-9	TRBJ2-3	NA	TRBD1	TGTGCCAGCATGACAGGGCTGGGATTAGATACGCAGTATTTT	CASMTGLGLDTQYF
TRBV12-3/TRBV12-4	TRBJ2-1	medium-sized	NA	TGTGCCAGCAGTTTAATAGGGGAGCAGTTCTTC	CASSLIGEQFF
TRBV11-2	TRBJ2-2	NA	NA	TGTGCCAGCAGCCAAACGTGGCACCAGAACACCGGGGAGCTGTTTTTT	CASSQTWHQNTGELFF
TRBV6-1	TRBJ2-7	NA	TRBD1	TGTGCCAGCAGCCCAACAGGGGGCTACGAGCAGTACTTC	CASSPTGGYEQYF
TRBV4-2	TRBJ2-2	NA	NA	TGTGCCAGCAGCCAAGCCAGGGGCGACGGGGAGCTGTTTTTT	CASSQARGDGELFF
TRBV12-5	TRBJ1-4	many	NA	TGTGCTAGTGGTGCCAGGGTCGGAAGGGAAAAACTGTTTTTT	CASGARVGREKLFF
TRBV25-1	TRBJ2-2	few	NA	TGTGCCAGCACGGGACCTACGAACACCGGGGAGCTGTTTTTT	CASTGPTNTGELFF
TRBV12-3/TRBV12-4	TRBJ2-1	many	TRBD1	TGTGCCAGCAGTTTAGCGGGGGGGACAGGGGGCAATGAGCAGTTCTTC	CASSLAGGTGGNEQFF
TRBV6-2/TRBV6-3	TRBJ1-5	few	NA	TGTGCCAGCAGTTCAGGGACATCGGGACCTAGTAGCAATCAGCCCCAGCATTTT	CASSSGTSGPSSNQPQHF
TRBV5-4	TRBJ1-4	NA	NA	TGTGCCAGCAGTAAGGCCCCCAAGGACGAAAAACTGTTTTTT	CASSKAPKDEKLFF
TRBV19	TRBJ2-6	NA	TRBD1	TGCGCCAGTAGAATTGGGACAGGGGGCTATGGTGCCAACGTCCTGACTTTC	CASRIGTGGYGANVLTF
TRBV2	TRBJ1-3	NA	TRBD1	TGTGCCATCTCGGACAGGGCTGGAAACACCATATATTTT	CAISDRAGNTIYF
TRBV7-9	TRBJ2-2	NA	TRBD2	TGTGCCAGCAGCCCCAGCGGGGGGTCCGGGGAGCTGTTTTTT	CASSPSGGSGELFF
TRBV16	TRBJ1-2	few	NA	TGTGCCAGCAGCCAATCTCGGGAACCCAACTATGGCTACACCTTC	CASSQSREPNYGYTF
TRBV27	TRBJ2-2	few	NA	TGTGCCAGCAGTTGGACTAACGCGAACACCGGGGAGCTGTTTTTT	CASSWTNANTGELFF
TRBV4-3	TRBJ1-2	NA	NA	TGCGCCAGCAGCCAAGTTAGGGTTGGCGGGTCCTATGGCTACACCTTC	CASSQVRVGGSYGYTF
TRBV7-8	TRBJ2-7	many	TRBD2	TGTGCCAGCAGCCTCCGGGACTACTCCTACGAGCAGTACTTC	CASSLRDYSYEQYF
TRBV7-2	TRBJ1-2	many	NA	TGTGCCAGCAGCTTATATACACGGATTGGCTACACCTTC	CASSLYTRIGYTF
TRBV6-1	TRBJ1-6	NA	NA	TGTGCCACGGTCGGTGGGGGGATTGGCACCCTCCACTTT	CATVGGGIGTLHF
TRBV6-2/TRBV6-3	TRBJ2-1	NA	NA	TGTGCCAGCGGCGTGTCATACAATGAGCAGTTCTTC	CASGVSYNEQFF
TRBV11-2	TRBJ2-2	once	NA	TGTGCCAGCAGCATTGGCTGGCTTACCGGGGAGCTGTTTTTT	CASSIGWLTGELFF
TRBV7-3	TRBJ2-7	NA	TRBD1	TGTGCCAGCAGCTTAAGACAGGGGTCCGAGCAGTACTTC	CASSLRQGSEQYF
TRBV6-1	TRBJ2-1	NA	NA	TGTGCCAGCAGTGAACTCCTTGGACACTCCTACAATGAGCAGTTCTTC	CASSELLGHSYNEQFF
TRBV15	TRBJ1-2	few	NA	TGTGCCACCAGCAGAGATACCCAGGCGGGCGGCTACACCTTC	CATSRDTQAGGYTF
TRBV12-3/TRBV12-4	TRBJ2-6	few	NA	TGTGCCAGCAGTTTTGAAGGGCAGGGTGGTTCTGGGGCCAACGTCCTGACTTTC	CASSFEGQGGSGANVLTF
TRBV19	TRBJ2-7	many	NA	TGTGCCAGTAGTGCCCGAAGGGCGGGGACCTACGAGCAGTACTTC	CASSARRAGTYEQYF
TRBV7-2	TRBJ2-7	many	NA	TGTGCCAGCAGCCAGCGGAGCTCCTACGAGCAGTACTTC	CASSQRSSYEQYF
TRBV20-1	TRBJ2-2	medium-sized	TRBD2	TGCAGTGCTGGTGGACTAGCGGGAAGGGCCGGGGAGCTGTTTTTT	CSAGGLAGRAGELFF
TRBV4-1	TRBJ1-1	many	TRBD1	TGCGCCAGCAGCGACCGACAGGGAGGTACTGAAGCTTTCTTT	CASSDRQGGTEAFF
TRBV6-5	TRBJ2-1	medium-sized	NA	TGTGCCAGCAGTTACGACCGGACTCCATATGAGCAGTTCTTC	CASSYDRTPYEQFF
TRBV7-8	TRBJ1-5	many	TRBD1	TGTGCCAGCACCCTTGGGACAGTCAATAGCAATCAGCCCCAGCATTTT	CASTLGTVNSNQPQHF
TRBV19	TRBJ2-1	NA	NA	TGTGCCAGTAGTCTACGAGCTGAGGGGAATGAGCAGTTCTTC	CASSLRAEGNEQFF
TRBV14	TRBJ2-7	many	NA	TGTGCCAGCAGCCAAGTGGGAGGTTTCTCCTACGAGCAGTACTTC	CASSQVGGFSYEQYF
TRBV12-3/TRBV12-4	TRBJ2-3	few	TRBD1	TGTGCCAGCAGCAGGACAGGGGGCGGTTCAGATACGCAGTATTTT	CASSRTGGGSDTQYF
TRBV18	TRBJ2-2	many	NA	TGTGCCAGCTCACCGGCCAGGGCGACCGGGGAGCTGTTTTTT	CASSPARATGELFF
TRBV12-3/TRBV12-4	TRBJ2-1	NA	NA	TGTGCCAGCAGTAGACAACCCGCGGATGAGCAGTTCTTC	CASSRQPADEQFF
TRBV28	TRBJ2-2	medium-sized	NA	TGTGCCAGCAGTTTATTATCCGCCGGGACCGGGGAGCTGTTTTTT	CASSLLSAGTGELFF
TRBV6-2/TRBV6-3	TRBJ2-1	NA	TRBD2	TGTGCCAGCAGTTACCTGGGGCTAGCGGTAAACAATGAGCAGTTCTTC	CASSYLGLAVNNEQFF